The 3 T cell receptor beta chains presented below share a single source sample, sequenced in a study of blood T cell repertoires in COVID-19. Only in-frame clones appear in the TCRdb table, and some are missing; sequencing was by immunoSEQ multiplex PCR. Among approximately 100,000 clones listed, 85% to 95% were seen once. Sample: peripheral blood. These receptors were collected from a man in his forties or fifties with active COVID-19.

The chain links TRBV5-1 to TRBJ2-2; 8 nucleotides line up with TRBD2. The junction had 12 bases not matched to a gene; V was cut back by 4 bases and J by 1 base. The germline CDR1 and CDR2 sequences are SGHRS and YFSETQ. This CDR3 contains 18 residues. The CDR3 DNA reads as TGCGCCAGCAGCCAAGCTGGGGGTAGCGGGATGAACACCGGGGAGCTGTTTTTT. This gives the protein CASSQAGGSGMNTGELFF.

This sequence joins TRBV27 and TRBJ2-5, with a possible D match to TRBD1 (6 bases). The CDR3 has 14 residues. Germline loops: CDR1 MNHEY, CDR2 SMNVEV (reference sequence). The V and J ends lost 1 base and 5 bases respectively, with 11 bases between them. The CDR3 is CASSLWAGDETQYF. CDR3 nucleotides: TGTGCCAGCAGTTTATGGGCAGGGGATGAGACCCAGTACTTC.

The chain couples TRBV30 to TRBJ2-1; 7 bases map to TRBD2. Trimming at V came to 2 bases and at J to 1 base, leaving 8 bases not matched to a gene. CDR1 is GTSNPN, CDR2 SVGIG, per germline (reference sequence). The CDR3 has 16 amino acids. In nucleotides, the CDR3 is TGTGCCTGGAGTCGGGGGGTGCGGGGTTCCTACAATGAGCAGTTCTTC. This gives the protein CAWSRGVRGSYNEQFF.